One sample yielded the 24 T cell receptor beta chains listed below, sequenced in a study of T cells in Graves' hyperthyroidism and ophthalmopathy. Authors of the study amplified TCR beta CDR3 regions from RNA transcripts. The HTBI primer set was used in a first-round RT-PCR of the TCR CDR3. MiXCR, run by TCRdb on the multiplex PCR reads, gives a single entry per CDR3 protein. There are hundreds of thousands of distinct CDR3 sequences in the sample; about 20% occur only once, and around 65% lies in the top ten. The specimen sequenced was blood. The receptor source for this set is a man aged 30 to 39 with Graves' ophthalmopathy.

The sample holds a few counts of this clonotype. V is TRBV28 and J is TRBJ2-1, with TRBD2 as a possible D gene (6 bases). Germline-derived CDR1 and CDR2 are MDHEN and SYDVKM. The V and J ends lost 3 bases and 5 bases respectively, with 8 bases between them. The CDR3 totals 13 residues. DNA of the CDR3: TGTGCCAGCAGTTTCGGGAGACACAATGAGCAGTTCTTC. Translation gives CASSFGRHNEQFF.

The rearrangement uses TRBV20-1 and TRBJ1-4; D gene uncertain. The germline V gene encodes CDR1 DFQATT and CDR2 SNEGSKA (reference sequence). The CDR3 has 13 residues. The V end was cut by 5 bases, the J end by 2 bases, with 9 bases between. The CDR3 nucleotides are TGCAGTGCTCCTGACATTACTAATGAAAAACTGTTTTTT. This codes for CSAPDITNEKLFF.

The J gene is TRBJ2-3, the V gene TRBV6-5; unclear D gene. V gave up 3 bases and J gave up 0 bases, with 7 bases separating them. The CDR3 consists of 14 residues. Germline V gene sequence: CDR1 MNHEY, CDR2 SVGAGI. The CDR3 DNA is TGTGCCAGCAGTTATCTAATGAGCACAGATACGCAGTATTTT. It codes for CASSYLMSTDTQYF.

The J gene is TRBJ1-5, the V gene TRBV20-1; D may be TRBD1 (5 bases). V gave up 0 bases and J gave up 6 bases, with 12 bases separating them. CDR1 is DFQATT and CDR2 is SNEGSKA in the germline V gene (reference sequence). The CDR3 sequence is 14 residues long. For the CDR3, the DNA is TGCAGTGCTAGAGATCGGGGCACGGCTCAGCCCCAGCATTTT. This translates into CSARDRGTAQPQHF.

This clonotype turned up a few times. CDR3 amino acids: CSARTSGIDNEQFF. For the CDR3, the DNA is TGCAGTGCTCGTACTAGCGGGATTGACAATGAGCAGTTCTTC. The gene calls are TRBV20-1 and TRBJ2-1; 10 nucleotides align to TRBD2. The length of the CDR3 is 14 residues. The junction had 6 bases not matched to a gene; V was cut back by 5 bases and J by 5 bases. The V gene's germline CDR1 is DFQATT and CDR2 SNEGSKA (reference sequence).

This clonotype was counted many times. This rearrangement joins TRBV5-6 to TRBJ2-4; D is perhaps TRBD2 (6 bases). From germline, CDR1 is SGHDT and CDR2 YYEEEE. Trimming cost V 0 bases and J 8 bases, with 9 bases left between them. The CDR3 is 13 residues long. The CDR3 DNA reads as TGTGCCAGCAGCTTGGCGGGAGCTGACATTCAGTACTTC. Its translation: CASSLAGADIQYF.

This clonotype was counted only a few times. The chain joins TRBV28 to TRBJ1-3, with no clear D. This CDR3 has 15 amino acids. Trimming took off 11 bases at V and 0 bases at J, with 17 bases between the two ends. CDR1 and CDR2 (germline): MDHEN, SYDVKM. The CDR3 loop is CALSTQPSSGNTIYF. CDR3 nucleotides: TGTGCCCTTTCTACGCAGCCGAGCTCTGGAAACACCATATATTTT.

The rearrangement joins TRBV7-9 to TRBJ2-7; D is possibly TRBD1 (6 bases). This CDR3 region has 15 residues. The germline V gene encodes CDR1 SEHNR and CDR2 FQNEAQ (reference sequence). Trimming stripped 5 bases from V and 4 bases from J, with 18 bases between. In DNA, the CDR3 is TGTGCCAGCAGCGCACAGGGACCCTGGGGTTACGAGCAGTACTTC. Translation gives CASSAQGPWGYEQYF.

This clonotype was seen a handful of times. In DNA form, the CDR3 reads TGTGCCAGCAGCTTAGTTGGGGAGATTAAGGATGAGCAGTTCTTC. Translation gives CASSLVGEIKDEQFF. The chain joins TRBV7-9 to TRBJ2-1; TRBD2 might be the D (5 bases). From germline, CDR1 is SEHNR and CDR2 FQNEAQ (reference sequence). The length of the CDR3 is 15 residues. V lost 1 base, J lost 8 bases, and 15 bases lay in between.

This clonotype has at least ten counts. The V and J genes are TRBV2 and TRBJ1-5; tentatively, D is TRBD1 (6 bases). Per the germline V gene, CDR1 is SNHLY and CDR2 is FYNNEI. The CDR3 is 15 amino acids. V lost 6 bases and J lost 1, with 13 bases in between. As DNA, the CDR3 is TGTGCCAGCAGCGACAGGTCTTTCAGCAATCAGCCCCAGCATTTT. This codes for CASSDRSFSNQPQHF.

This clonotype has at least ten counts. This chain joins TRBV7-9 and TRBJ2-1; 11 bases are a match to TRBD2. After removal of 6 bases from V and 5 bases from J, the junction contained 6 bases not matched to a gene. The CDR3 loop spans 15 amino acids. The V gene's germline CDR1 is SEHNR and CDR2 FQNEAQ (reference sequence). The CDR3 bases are TGTGCCAGCAGATCCGGGACTAGCGGCCACAATGAGCAGTTCTTC. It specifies CASRSGTSGHNEQFF. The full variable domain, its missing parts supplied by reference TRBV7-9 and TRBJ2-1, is DTGVSQNPRHKITKRGQNVTFRCDPISEHNRLYWYRQTLGQGPEFLTYFQNEAQLEKSRLLSDRFSAERPKGSFSTLEIQRTEQGDSAMYLCASRSGTSGHNEQFFGPGTRLTVL.

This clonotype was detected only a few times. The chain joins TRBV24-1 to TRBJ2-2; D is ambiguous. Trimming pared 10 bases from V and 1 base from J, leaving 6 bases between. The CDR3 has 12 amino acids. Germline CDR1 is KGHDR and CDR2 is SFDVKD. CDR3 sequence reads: CATRQNTGELFF. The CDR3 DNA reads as TGTGCCACGCGGCAGAACACCGGGGAGCTGTTTTTT.

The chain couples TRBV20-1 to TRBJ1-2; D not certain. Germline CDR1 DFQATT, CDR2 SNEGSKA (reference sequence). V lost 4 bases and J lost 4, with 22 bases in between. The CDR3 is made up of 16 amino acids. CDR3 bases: TGCAGTGCTACCCCCCGATCCGGGCCGCCAGCCTATGGCTACACCTTC. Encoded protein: CSATPRSGPPAYGYTF.

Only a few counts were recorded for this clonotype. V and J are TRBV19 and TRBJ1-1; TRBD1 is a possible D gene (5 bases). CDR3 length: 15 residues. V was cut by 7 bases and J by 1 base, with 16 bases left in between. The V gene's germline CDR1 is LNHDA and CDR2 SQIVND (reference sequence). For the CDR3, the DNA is TGTGCCAGTACCCATAGTCGGCAGGGGAACACTGAAGCTTTCTTT. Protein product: CASTHSRQGNTEAFF.

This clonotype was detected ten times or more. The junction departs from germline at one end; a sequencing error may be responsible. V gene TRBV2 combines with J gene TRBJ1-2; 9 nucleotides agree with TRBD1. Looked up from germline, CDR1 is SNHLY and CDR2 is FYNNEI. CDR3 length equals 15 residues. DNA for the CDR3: TGTGCCAGCAGTAAAGCTCGGACAGGGGATTATGGCTACACCTTC. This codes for CASSKARTGDYGYTF.

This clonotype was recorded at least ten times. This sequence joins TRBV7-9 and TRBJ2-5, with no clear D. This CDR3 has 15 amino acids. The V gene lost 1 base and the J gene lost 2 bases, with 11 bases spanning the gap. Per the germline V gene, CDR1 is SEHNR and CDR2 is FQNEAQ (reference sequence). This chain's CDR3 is CASSLGLVIQETQYF. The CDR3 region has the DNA TGTGCCAGCAGCTTAGGTCTGGTAATACAAGAGACCCAGTACTTC.

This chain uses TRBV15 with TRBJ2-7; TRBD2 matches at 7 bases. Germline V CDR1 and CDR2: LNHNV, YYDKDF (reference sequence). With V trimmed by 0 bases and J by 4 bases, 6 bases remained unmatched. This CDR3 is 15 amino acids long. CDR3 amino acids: CATSRDPSGQYEQYF. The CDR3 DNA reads TGTGCCACCAGCAGAGATCCTAGCGGCCAGTACGAGCAGTACTTC.

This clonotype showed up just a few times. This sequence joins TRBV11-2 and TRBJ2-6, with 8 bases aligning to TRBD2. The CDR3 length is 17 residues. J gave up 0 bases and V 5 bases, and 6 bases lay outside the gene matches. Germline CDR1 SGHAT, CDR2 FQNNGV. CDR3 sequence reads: CASSRGGRLSGANVLTF. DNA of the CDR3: TGTGCCAGCAGCCGGGGGGGACGCCTCTCTGGGGCCAACGTCCTGACTTTC.

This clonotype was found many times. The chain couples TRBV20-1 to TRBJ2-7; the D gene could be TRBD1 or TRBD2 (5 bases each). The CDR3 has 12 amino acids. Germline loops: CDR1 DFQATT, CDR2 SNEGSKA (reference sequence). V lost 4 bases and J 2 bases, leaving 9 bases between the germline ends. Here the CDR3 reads CSAKVGAYEQYF. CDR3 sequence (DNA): TGCAGTGCTAAGGTGGGGGCCTACGAGCAGTACTTC.

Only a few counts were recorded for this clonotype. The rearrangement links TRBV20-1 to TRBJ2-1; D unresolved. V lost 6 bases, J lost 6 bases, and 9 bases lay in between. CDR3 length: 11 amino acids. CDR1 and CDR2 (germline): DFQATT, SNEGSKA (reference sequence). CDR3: CSAHIGNEQFF. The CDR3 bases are TGCAGTGCCCATATTGGCAATGAGCAGTTCTTC.

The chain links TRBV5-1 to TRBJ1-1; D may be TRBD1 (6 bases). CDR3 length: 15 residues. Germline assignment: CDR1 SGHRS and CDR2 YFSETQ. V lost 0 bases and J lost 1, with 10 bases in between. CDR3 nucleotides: TGCGCCAGCAGCTTGGGGGTGGGACAGAACACTGAAGCTTTCTTT. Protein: CASSLGVGQNTEAFF.

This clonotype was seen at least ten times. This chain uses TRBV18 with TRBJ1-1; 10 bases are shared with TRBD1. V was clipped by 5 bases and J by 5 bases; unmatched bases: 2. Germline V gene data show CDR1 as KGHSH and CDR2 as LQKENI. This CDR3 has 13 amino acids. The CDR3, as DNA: TGTGCCAGCTCAGACAGGGGGCGGACTGAAGCTTTCTTT. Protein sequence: CASSDRGRTEAFF.

CDR3: CASSREVSGETQYF. The CDR3 DNA follows: TGTGCCAGCAGCAGGGAGGTATCCGGGGAGACCCAGTACTTC. The chain has TRBV7-9 and TRBJ2-5; tentatively, D is TRBD2 (6 bases). This CDR3 has 14 residues. CDR1 and CDR2 (germline): SEHNR, FQNEAQ (reference sequence). Trimming cost V 5 bases and J 5 bases, with 15 bases left between them.

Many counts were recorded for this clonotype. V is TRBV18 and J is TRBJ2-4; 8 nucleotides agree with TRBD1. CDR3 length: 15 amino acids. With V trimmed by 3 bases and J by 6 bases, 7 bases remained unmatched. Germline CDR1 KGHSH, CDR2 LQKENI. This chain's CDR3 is CASSPSQGAGNIQYF. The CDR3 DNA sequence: TGTGCCAGCTCACCTTCCCAGGGGGCGGGAAACATTCAGTACTTC.